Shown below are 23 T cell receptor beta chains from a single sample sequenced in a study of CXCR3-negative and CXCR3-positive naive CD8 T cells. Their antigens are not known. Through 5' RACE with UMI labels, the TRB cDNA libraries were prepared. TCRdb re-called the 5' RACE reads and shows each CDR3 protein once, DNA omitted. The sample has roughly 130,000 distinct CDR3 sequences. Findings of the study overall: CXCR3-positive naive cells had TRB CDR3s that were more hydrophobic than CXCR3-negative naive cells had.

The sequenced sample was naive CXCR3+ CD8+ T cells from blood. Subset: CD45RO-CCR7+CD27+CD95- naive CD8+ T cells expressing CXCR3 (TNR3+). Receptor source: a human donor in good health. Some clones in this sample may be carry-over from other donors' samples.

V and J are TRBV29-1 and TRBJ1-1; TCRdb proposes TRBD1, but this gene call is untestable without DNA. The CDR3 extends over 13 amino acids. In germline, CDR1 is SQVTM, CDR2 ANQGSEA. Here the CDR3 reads CSVGWTADTEAFF.

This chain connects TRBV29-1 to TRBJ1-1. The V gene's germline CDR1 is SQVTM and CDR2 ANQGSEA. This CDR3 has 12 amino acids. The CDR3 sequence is CSVEGYLTEAFF.

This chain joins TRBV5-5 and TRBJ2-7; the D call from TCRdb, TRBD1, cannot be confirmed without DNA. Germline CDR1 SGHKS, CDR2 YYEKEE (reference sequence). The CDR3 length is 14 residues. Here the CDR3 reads CASTPGASGNEQYF.

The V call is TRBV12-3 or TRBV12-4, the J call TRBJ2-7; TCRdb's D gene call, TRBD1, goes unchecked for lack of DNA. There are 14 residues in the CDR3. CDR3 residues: CASSLRSGADEQYF.

This chain's CDR3 is CASSTGREQFF. The V call is TRBV19, the J call TRBJ2-1. Looked up from germline, CDR1 is LNHDA and CDR2 is SQIVND (reference sequence). The CDR3 is 11 residues long.

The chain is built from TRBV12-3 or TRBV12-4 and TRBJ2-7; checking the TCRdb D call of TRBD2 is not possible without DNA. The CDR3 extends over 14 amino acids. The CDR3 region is CASSLTSGSSEQYF.

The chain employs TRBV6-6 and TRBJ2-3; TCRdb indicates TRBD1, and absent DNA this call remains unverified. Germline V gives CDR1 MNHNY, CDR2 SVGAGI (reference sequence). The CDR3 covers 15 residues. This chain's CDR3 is CASSSNKDRADTQYF.

CDR3 residues: CASSQNVADSYEQYF. This chain uses TRBV4-1 with TRBJ2-7. Germline assignment: CDR1 MGHRA and CDR2 YSYEKL. The CDR3 runs 15 residues.

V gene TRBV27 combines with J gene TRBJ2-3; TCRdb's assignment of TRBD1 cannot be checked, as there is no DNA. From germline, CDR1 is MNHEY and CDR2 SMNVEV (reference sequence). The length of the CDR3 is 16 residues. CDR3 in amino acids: CASSLTGGFNTDTQYF.

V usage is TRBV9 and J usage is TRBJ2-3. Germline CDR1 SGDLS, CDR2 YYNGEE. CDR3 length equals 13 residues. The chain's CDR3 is CASSSSGADTQYF.

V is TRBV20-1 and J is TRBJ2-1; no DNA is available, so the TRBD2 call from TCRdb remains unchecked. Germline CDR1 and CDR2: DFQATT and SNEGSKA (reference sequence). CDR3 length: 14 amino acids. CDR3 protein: CSAGAGGSYNEQFF.

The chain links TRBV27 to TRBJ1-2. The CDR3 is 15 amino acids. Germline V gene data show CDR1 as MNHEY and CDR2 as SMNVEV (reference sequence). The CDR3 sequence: CASTSGWGANYGYTF.

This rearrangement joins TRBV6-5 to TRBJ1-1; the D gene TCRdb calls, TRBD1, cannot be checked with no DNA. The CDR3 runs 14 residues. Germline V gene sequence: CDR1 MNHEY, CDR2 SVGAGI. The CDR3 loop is CASSAGQGNTEAFF.

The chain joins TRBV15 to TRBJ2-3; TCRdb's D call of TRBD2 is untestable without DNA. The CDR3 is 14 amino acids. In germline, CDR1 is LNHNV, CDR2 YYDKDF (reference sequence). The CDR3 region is CATSPWTETDTQYF. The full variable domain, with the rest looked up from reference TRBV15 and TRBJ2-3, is DAMVIQNPRYQVTQFGKPVTLSCSQTLNHNVMYWYQQKSSQAPKLLFHYYDKDFNNEADTPDNFQSRRPNTSFCFLDIRSPGLGDTAMYLCATSPWTETDTQYFGPGTRLTVL.

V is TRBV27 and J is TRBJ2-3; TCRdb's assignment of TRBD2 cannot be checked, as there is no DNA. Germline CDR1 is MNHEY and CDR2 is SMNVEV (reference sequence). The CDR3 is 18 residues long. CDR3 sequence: CASSPSVGIAGDPDTQYF.

Here the CDR3 reads CASSEWLEQYF. The V and J genes are TRBV2 and TRBJ2-7. CDR1 and CDR2 from the germline V gene are SNHLY and FYNNEI. The length of the CDR3 is 11 residues.

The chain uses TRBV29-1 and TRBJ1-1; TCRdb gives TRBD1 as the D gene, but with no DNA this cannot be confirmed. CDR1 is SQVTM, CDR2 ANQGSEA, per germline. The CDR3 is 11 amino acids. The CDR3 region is CSVTGRTEAFF.

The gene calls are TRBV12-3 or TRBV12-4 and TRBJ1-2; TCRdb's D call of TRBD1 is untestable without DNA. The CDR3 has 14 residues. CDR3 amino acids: CASSLPGHNDGYTF.

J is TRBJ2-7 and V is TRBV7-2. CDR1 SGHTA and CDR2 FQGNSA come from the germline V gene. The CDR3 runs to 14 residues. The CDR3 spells CASSFGSYTYEQYF.

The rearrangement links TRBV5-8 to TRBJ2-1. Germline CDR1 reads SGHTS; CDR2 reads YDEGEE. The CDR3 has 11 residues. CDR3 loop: CASREAYEQFF.

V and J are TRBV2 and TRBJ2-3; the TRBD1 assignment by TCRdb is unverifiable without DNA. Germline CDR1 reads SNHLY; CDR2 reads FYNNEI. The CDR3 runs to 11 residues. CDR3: CATQGADTQYF.

The CDR3 sequence is CASSEWTEMNTEAFF. The gene calls are TRBV2 and TRBJ1-1. The CDR3 has 15 amino acids. The germline gives CDR1 SNHLY, CDR2 FYNNEI.

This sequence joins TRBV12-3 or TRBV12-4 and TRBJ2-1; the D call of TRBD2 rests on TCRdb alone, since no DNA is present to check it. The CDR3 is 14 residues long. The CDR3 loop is CASRPTSGRNEQFF.